These T cell receptor beta chains were read from a single sample in a study of blood T cell repertoires in COVID-19. The assay was immunoSEQ multiplex PCR, and TCRdb's table has in-frame clones only and misses some. The data hold under 300,000 clones, with approximately 85% observed a single time. Sample: PBMCs or T cells enriched from blood (not recorded which). The receptor set was obtained from a woman aged 50 to 60 who had recovered from COVID-19. Each CDR3 is given with its conserved first and last residue. The D gene is left open where the match is weak. Clone size is shown for a subset of rows, as once, few, many or a class of expanded clone.

TRBV9	TRBJ2-7	.	.	TGTGCCAGCGGGCGTGACCCAAACTACGAGCAGTACTTC	CASGRDPNYEQYF
TRBV11-3	TRBJ1-5	TRBD1	.	TGTGCCAGCAGCCAGGGGACAGGGAATCAGCCCCAGCATTTT	CASSQGTGNQPQHF
TRBV5-1	TRBJ2-3	.	.	TGCGCCAGCAGCTTGGCAGCGAAAACGGCAGATACGCAGTATTTT	CASSLAAKTADTQYF
TRBV19	TRBJ2-3	TRBD2	.	TGTGCCAGTAGTATACTGGGCGGGAGTACAGATACGCAGTATTTT	CASSILGGSTDTQYF
TRBV11-2	TRBJ2-7	.	.	TGTGCCAGCAGCCCAGGGCCACACTACGAGCAGTACTTC	CASSPGPHYEQYF
TRBV2	TRBJ2-7	.	.	TGTGCCAGCAGTGAGTTCGGCTACGAGCAGTACTTC	CASSEFGYEQYF
TRBV9	TRBJ1-3	.	.	TGTGCCAGCAGCGCACACAGCTCTGGAAACACCATATATTTT	CASSAHSSGNTIYF
TRBV7-6	TRBJ1-1	TRBD1	.	TGTGCCAGCAGCCCCCCGGGACAGGGGTTCCCCATGAACACTGAAGCTTTCTTT	CASSPPGQGFPMNTEAFF
TRBV2	TRBJ1-6	TRBD1	.	TGTGCCAGCAGGGGGACAGGGGGTAAATCACCCCTCCACTTT	CASRGTGGKSPLHF
TRBV5-5	TRBJ1-5	TRBD1	.	TGTGCCAGCAGCTCCGGGACAGGGCCAAATCAGCCCCAGCATTTT	CASSSGTGPNQPQHF
TRBV2	TRBJ1-5	.	.	TGTGCCAGCAGTGAGAGGAGGAACAATCAGCCCCAGCATTTT	CASSERRNNQPQHF
TRBV27	TRBJ1-3	.	.	TGTGCCAGCAGCAGTCAGGGGACTAGCTCTGGAAACACCATATATTTT	CASSSQGTSSGNTIYF
TRBV6-6	TRBJ2-7	.	few	TGTGCCAGCCAAGGCGGAGCCTACGAGCAGTACTTC	CASQGGAYEQYF
TRBV4-1	TRBJ1-1	TRBD1	.	TGCGCCAGCAGCCAAACCGGGACAGCGAACACTGAAGCTTTCTTT	CASSQTGTANTEAFF
TRBV9	TRBJ2-3	.	.	TGTGCCAGCAGCGTAGCCCCCAGGGATACGCAGTATTTT	CASSVAPRDTQYF
TRBV7-3	TRBJ2-5	TRBD1	.	TGTGCCAGCAGCCCTGGACAGGGGAAGGGAGAGACCCAGTACTTC	CASSPGQGKGETQYF
TRBV7-9	TRBJ1-3	.	.	TGTGCCAGCAGCTTCTCTCGGGGGAGCTCTGGAAACACCATATATTTT	CASSFSRGSSGNTIYF
TRBV6-4	TRBJ2-2	.	.	TGTGCCAGCAGTGACTCGGCTAGTAGGACCGGGGAGCTGTTTTTT	CASSDSASRTGELFF
TRBV9	TRBJ1-1	TRBD1	.	TGTGCCAGCAGCCCGAGGGGGACAGGGAACACTGAAGCTTTCTTT	CASSPRGTGNTEAFF
TRBV6-2/TRBV6-3	TRBJ2-3	TRBD2	.	TGTGCCAGCAGTTATAATTGGCTAGCGGGAGTCCCAGATACGCAGTATTTT	CASSYNWLAGVPDTQYF
TRBV29-1	TRBJ2-1	TRBD2	.	TGCAGCGTTGAAGATCTTCTGGGTGGCCATAGCGGGAGCGCCGGGTACTACTACAATGAGCAGTTCTTC	CSVEDLLGGHSGSAGYYYNEQFF
TRBV20-1	TRBJ2-7	TRBD2	.	TGCAGTGCTAGTTACGCGGCTAGCGGGTTTCGCTTCTACGAGCAGTACTTC	CSASYAASGFRFYEQYF
TRBV19	TRBJ2-7	TRBD2	.	TGTGCCAGTAGTATACGCGGGAGAGGGGAGCAGTACTTC	CASSIRGRGEQYF
TRBV5-1	TRBJ2-7	.	.	TGCGCCAGCACACTCACAGGGCGGAACTACGAGCAGTACTTC	CASTLTGRNYEQYF
TRBV11-2	TRBJ1-4	TRBD1	.	TGTGCCAGCAGCTTGACAGGGAGGAATGAAAAACTGTTTTTT	CASSLTGRNEKLFF
TRBV19	TRBJ2-2	.	.	TGTGCCAGTATAGGTGCAAGGCAGGGGAACACCGGGGAGCTGTTTTTT	CASIGARQGNTGELFF
TRBV10-3	TRBJ2-1	.	.	TGTGCCATCAGTGACTTAGTGGAGCAGTTCTTC	CAISDLVEQFF
TRBV19	TRBJ2-1	TRBD2	once	TGTGCCAGTAGTATGAGCGGGAGGAACCTTTTCTTC	CASSMSGRNLFF
TRBV29-1	TRBJ2-5	TRBD1	few	TGCAGCGTTGCAGGGGGTCAACAAGAGACCCAGTACTTC	CSVAGGQQETQYF
TRBV2	TRBJ2-1	.	.	TGTGCCAGCAGGGCGGCCAGCTCCTACAATGAGCAGTTCTTC	CASRAASSYNEQFF
TRBV28	TRBJ2-7	TRBD1	.	TGTGCCAGCAGTCCTCTTGACAGGGACGACGAGCAGTACTTC	CASSPLDRDDEQYF
TRBV18	TRBJ2-6	.	.	TGTGCCAGCTCTGATTCGAGCTCTGGGGCCAACGTCCTGACTTTC	CASSDSSSGANVLTF
TRBV2	TRBJ2-7	.	.	TGTGCCAGCAAGGGGACGGGCAGGGGATACGAGCAGTACTTC	CASKGTGRGYEQYF
TRBV30	TRBJ1-6	.	.	TGTGCCTGGAGTGTACAGGGAGAATCACCCCTCCACTTT	CAWSVQGESPLHF
TRBV19	TRBJ1-5	TRBD1	.	TGTGCCAGTAGTCCTCGGCAGGGGGCTCAGCCCCAGCATTTT	CASSPRQGAQPQHF
TRBV6-1	TRBJ1-2	.	.	TGTGCCAGCAGTGAAGATGGGGGCCTCGGCTATGGCTACACCTTC	CASSEDGGLGYGYTF
TRBV7-8	TRBJ1-5	.	.	TGTGCCAGCAGCACCCGGGACTTTAATCAGCCCCAGCATTTT	CASSTRDFNQPQHF
TRBV4-2	TRBJ1-2	.	.	TGTGCCAGCAGCCAAGTCACAGGGAACTATGGCTACACCTTC	CASSQVTGNYGYTF
TRBV18	TRBJ2-1	TRBD2	once	TGTGCCAGCTCACCGGGACTAGCGGCCAATGAGCAGTTCTTC	CASSPGLAANEQFF
TRBV2	TRBJ2-2	TRBD1	.	TGTGCCAGCAATTTCCCCCCAGGGGGACCGAACACCGGGGAGCTGTTTTTT	CASNFPPGGPNTGELFF
TRBV2	TRBJ2-7	TRBD2	.	TGTGCCAGCACCTTGGGACTAGCGGCCCCATCCTACGAGCAGTACTTC	CASTLGLAAPSYEQYF